This T cell receptor beta chain is drawn from a study of shared clonotypes between healthy human individuals. Germline V CDR1 and CDR2: GTSNPN, SVGIG (reference sequence). Trimming took 1 base from V and 2 from J; bases not matched to a gene: 4. The CDR3 is made up of 14 amino acids. CD45RO-negative, CCR7-positively selected cells formed the naive CD8 fraction, excluding terminally differentiated effector memory CD45RA+ cells. Only in-frame clones appear in the TCRdb table, and some are missing; sequencing was by immunoSEQ multiplex PCR. The sample gives about 1,900,000 clones, approximately 94% of which show up once; 1.2% is in the top ten. The sample holds one count of this clone.

V is TRBV30 and J is TRBJ2-7; TRBD2 matches at 8 bases. Sample: naive CD8+ T cells sorted from blood. The receptor was isolated from a man aged 18 to 29 in good health. CDR3 protein: CAWSGGGTTYEQYF. CDR3 nucleotides: TGTGCCTGGAGTGGCGGGGGGACCACCTACGAGCAGTACTTC.